Listed here are 4 T cell receptor beta chains from one sample, sequenced in a study of cytomegalovirus exposure and HLA in healthy donors. PCR employed 60 Vbeta and 13 Jbeta primers. Libraries were prepared by immunoSEQ multiplex PCR; TCRdb keeps only in-frame clonotypes and omits some of them. In all, the sample yields over 120,000 clones. Sequenced material: PBMCs. The receptor set was obtained from a male donor in good health and CMV-seronegative.

The CDR3 sequence: CASSSRQGPNEQFF. The DNA of the CDR3 is TGCGCCAGCAGCTCGAGGCAGGGGCCCAATGAGCAGTTCTTC. This sequence joins TRBV4-3 and TRBJ2-1, with D possibly TRBD1 on 6 matching bases. The CDR3 runs 14 residues. The V and J ends lost 5 bases and 6 bases respectively, with 14 bases between them. Germline V gene data show CDR1 as LGHNA and CDR2 as YSLEER.

The chain combines TRBV30 with TRBJ2-5, with 10 nucleotides matching TRBD1. Germline values: CDR1 GTSNPN, CDR2 SVGIG (reference sequence). This CDR3 is 16 amino acids long. Trimming cost V 0 bases and J 7 bases; bases outside gene matches: 11. The CDR3 DNA reads TGTGCCTGGAGTGTGGGGGGACAGGGGTCCCTTGGGACCCAGTACTTC. Its translation is CAWSVGGQGSLGTQYF.

The chain joins TRBV30 to TRBJ2-7, with D perhaps matching TRBD2 (5 bases). The V end was cut by 1 base, the J end by 0 bases, with 10 bases between. Germline CDR1 and CDR2: GTSNPN and SVGIG (reference sequence). This CDR3 contains 14 residues. CDR3 amino acids: CAWSANGNSYEQYF. The CDR3 nucleotides are TGTGCCTGGAGTGCAAACGGGAACTCCTACGAGCAGTACTTC.

The chain employs TRBV6-1 and TRBJ1-1; D perhaps matches TRBD1 (6 bases). CDR1 and CDR2 (germline): MNHNS, SASEGT. V lost 3 bases and J 5 bases, leaving 10 bases between the germline ends. The CDR3 runs 13 residues. The CDR3 nucleotides are TGTGCCAGCAGTGAGGGGGCTGGAACTGAAGCTTTCTTT. Its protein is CASSEGAGTEAFF.